Sequencing of this TCR beta chain was carried out in a study of technical replicates of blood from several donors. The CDR3 consists of 16 residues. V was cut by 3 bases and J by 0 bases, with 14 bases left in between. The germline CDR1 and CDR2 sequences are LNHDA and SQIVND (reference sequence). Repertoires were generated with immunoSEQ multiplex PCR, while TCRdb's copy carries only in-frame clones and drops some. The sample shows fewer than 100,000 clones, approximately 96% of them seen only once. The sample was T cells isolated from PBMCs. The gene calls are TRBV19 and TRBJ1-1; D is unclear. The TCR sequence derives from a human donor in good health. The CDR3 region is CASSIALGKMNTEAFF. CDR3 coding DNA: TGTGCCAGTAGTATTGCTCTGGGCAAGATGAACACTGAAGCTTTCTTT.